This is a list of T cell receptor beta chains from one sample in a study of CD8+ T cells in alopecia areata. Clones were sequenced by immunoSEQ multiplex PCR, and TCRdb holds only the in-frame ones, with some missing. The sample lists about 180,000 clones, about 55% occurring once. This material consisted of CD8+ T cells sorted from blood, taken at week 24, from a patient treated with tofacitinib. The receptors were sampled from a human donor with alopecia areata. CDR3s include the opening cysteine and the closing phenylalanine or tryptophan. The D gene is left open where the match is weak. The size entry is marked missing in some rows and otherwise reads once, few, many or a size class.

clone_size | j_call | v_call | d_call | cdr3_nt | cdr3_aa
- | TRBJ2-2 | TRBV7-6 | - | TGTGCCAGCAGCTTAGCTGGGAGGAACACCGGGGAGCTGTTTTTT | CASSLAGRNTGELFF
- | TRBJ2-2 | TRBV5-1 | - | TGCGCCAGCAGCTTGGAGGGAAACACCGGGGAGCTGTTTTTT | CASSLEGNTGELFF
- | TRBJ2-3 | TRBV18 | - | TGTGCCAGCTCACCAATAGTATTCGGAAGGGCTAGCACAGATACGCAGTATTTT | CASSPIVFGRASTDTQYF
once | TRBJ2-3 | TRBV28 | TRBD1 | TGTGCCAGCAGTTCCCCCGACAGGGGGCTCAGAGATACGCAGTATTTT | CASSSPDRGLRDTQYF
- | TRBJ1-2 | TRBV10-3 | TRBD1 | TGTGCCATCAGTGAACAGGGGCCCCCAACGACCTTC | CAISEQGPPTTF
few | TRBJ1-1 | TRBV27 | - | TGTGCCAGCAGTTTGACGGGGAACACTGAAGCTTTCTTT | CASSLTGNTEAFF
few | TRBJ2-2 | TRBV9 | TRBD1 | TGTGCCAGCAGCGTAGCCGTAGTCGACAGGGCCGGGGAGCTGTTTTTT | CASSVAVVDRAGELFF
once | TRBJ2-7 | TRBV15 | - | TGTGCCACCAGCAGCAGGGGACTGTACGAGCAGTACTTC | CATSSRGLYEQYF
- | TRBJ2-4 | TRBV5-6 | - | TGTGCCAGCAGCTTGGCCGAAGAGTGGGCGGCCAAAAACATTCAGTACTTC | CASSLAEEWAAKNIQYF
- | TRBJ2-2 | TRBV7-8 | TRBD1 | TGTGCCAGCAGCAAAGGGGGCTATTCCAGAGACGGGGAGCTGTTTTTT | CASSKGGYSRDGELFF
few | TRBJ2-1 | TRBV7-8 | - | TGTGCCAGCACCTTCACAGGGAATGGGCAGCAGTTCTTC | CASTFTGNGQQFF
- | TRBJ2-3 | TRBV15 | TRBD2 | TGTGCCACCAGCACCAGCGGGGGGGCGATGAATACGCAGTATTTT | CATSTSGGAMNTQYF
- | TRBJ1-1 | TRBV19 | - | TGTGCCAGTAGGGATGGGAACACTGAAGCTTTCTTT | CASRDGNTEAFF
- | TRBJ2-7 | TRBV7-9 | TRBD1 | TGTGCCAGCAGCGGGACAGCCTCCTACGAGCAGTACTTC | CASSGTASYEQYF
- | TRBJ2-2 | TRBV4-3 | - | TGCGCCAGCAGCCAAGATCAGGGGTCCGGGGAGCTGTTTTTT | CASSQDQGSGELFF
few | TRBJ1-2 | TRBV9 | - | TGTGCCAGCAGCGTAGCGCACACCAACTATGGCTACACCTTC | CASSVAHTNYGYTF
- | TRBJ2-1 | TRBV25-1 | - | TGTGCCAGCAGTGAGACAGGTGTTCGCAATGAGCAGTTCTTC | CASSETGVRNEQFF
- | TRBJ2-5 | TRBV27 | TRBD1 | TGTGCCAGCAGTCGGACAGGGGGCACGGTAGAGACCCAGTACTTC | CASSRTGGTVETQYF
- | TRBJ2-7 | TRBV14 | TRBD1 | TGTGCCAGCAGCCAAGCCCTGACAGGGGTGGACTACGAGCAGTACTTC | CASSQALTGVDYEQYF
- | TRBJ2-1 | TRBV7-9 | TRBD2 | TGTGCCAGCAGCAGCGGACTAGCCCCCTCTGTTGGGGATGAGCAGTTCTTC | CASSSGLAPSVGDEQFF
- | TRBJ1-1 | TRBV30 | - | TGTGCCTGGAGAGTCGGGGAGACTGAAGCTTTCTTT | CAWRVGETEAFF
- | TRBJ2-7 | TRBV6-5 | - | TGTGCCAGCAGTTTCGGGGTCGAGCAGTACTTC | CASSFGVEQYF
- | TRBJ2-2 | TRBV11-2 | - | TGTGCCAGCAGCTTAAACCTAGGCGGGGAGCTGTTTTTT | CASSLNLGGELFF
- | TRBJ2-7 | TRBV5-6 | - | TGTGCCAGCAGCTTGGCTGGGGGCTTTTCCTACGAGCAGTACTTC | CASSLAGGFSYEQYF
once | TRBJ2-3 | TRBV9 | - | TGTGCCAGCAGCGTAGTAGGGGAGAGGGCAGATACGCAGTATTTT | CASSVVGERADTQYF
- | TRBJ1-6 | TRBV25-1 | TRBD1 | TGTGCCAGCAGTGGGGGACAGGGAGGCTCACCCCTCCACTTT | CASSGGQGGSPLHF
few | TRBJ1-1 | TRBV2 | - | TGTGCCAGCAGCGTAGACTCAGGTACGAACACTGAAGCTTTCTTT | CASSVDSGTNTEAFF
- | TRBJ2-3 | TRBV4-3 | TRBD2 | TGCGCCAGCAGCCGTGAAGCGGGGCTTACAGATACGCAGTATTTT | CASSREAGLTDTQYF
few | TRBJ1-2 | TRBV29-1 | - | TGCAGCGTCGAATCCTCATTAAACTATGGCTACACCTTC | CSVESSLNYGYTF
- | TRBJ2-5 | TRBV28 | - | TGTGCCAGCAGTTTCCTCCGAGGAGAGACCCAGTACTTC | CASSFLRGETQYF
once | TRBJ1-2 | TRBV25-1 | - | TGTGCCAGCAGTGAATGGAAAGCAGGGACATTGGATGGCTACACCTTC | CASSEWKAGTLDGYTF
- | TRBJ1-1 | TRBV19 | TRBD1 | TGTGCCAGTAGTATTAAAGACAGGGGGCTTGAAGCTTTCTTT | CASSIKDRGLEAFF